This T cell receptor delta chain stems from a study of gamma-delta T cells after stem cell transplantation. Within the sample, this clone is medium-sized. This specimen includes other DNA sequences encoding the same CDR3. The CDR3 length is 13 residues. Germline-derived CDR1 and CDR2 are GEAIGNYY and EKD. The ends were cut back, 3 bases at V and 10 bases at J, with 17 bases in the middle. TCRdb reapplied CATT to the RT-PCR reads. The sample holds over 9,000 delta-chain clones; around 1.2% are singletons and the top ten take 10%. This TCR came from a human donor. It is not recorded whose cells these are; they may come from a transplant donor. The sequencing sample was made of gamma-delta T cells. V is TRDV2 and J is TRDJ1; perhaps TRDD3 as D (5 bases). The CDR3 coding sequence is TGTGCCTGTGACCCGATGCACGGGGAACTACTCATCTTT. This sequence encodes CACDPMHGELLIF.